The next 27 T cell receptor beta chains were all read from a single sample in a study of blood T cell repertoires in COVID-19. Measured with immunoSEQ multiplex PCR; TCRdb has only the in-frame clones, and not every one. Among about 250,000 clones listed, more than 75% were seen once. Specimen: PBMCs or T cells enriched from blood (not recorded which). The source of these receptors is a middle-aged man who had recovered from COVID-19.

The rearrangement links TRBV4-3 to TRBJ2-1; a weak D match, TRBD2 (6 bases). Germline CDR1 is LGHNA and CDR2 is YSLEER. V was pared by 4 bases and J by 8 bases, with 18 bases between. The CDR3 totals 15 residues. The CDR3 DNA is TGCGCCAGCAGCCTCTTGTGGGGAGGTCCCGATGAGCAGTTCTTC. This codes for CASSLLWGGPDEQFF.

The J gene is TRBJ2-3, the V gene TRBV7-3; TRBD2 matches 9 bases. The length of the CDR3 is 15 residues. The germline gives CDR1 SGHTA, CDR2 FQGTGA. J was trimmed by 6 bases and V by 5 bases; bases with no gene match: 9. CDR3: CASSPGGLAGDTQYF. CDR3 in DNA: TGTGCCAGCAGCCCCGGGGGGCTAGCGGGGGATACGCAGTATTTT.

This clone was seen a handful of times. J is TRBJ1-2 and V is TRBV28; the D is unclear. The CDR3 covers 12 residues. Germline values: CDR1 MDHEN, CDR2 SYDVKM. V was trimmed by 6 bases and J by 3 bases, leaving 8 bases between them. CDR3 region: CASSPRDYGYTF. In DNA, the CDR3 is TGTGCCAGCAGCCCGAGAGACTATGGCTACACCTTC.

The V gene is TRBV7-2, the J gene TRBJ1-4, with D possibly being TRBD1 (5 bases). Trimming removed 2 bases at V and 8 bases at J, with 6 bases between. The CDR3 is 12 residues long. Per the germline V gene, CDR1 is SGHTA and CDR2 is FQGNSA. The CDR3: CASSLNREKLFF. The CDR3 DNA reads TGTGCCAGCAGCTTAAACAGGGAAAAACTGTTTTTT.

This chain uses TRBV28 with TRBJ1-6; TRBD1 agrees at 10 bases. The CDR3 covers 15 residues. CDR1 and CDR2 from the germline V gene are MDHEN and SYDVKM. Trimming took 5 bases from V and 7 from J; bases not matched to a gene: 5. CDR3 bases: TGTGCCAGCAGTCTCCTGGACAGGGGGAATTCACCCCTCCACTTT. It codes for CASSLLDRGNSPLHF.

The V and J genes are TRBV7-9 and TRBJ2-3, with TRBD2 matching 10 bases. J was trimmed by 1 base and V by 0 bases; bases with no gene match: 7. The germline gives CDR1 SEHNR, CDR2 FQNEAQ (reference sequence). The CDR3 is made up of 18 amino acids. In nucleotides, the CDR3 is TGTGCCAGCAGCTTAGCGGTCTCCGGGACTAGCGGCACAGATACGCAGTATTTT. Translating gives CASSLAVSGTSGTDTQYF.

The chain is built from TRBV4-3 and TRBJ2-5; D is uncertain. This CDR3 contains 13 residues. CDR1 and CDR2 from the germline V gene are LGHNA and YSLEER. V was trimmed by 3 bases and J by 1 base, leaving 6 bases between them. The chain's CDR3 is CASSHRVQETQYF. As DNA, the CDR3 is TGCGCCAGCAGCCATCGCGTCCAAGAGACCCAGTACTTC.

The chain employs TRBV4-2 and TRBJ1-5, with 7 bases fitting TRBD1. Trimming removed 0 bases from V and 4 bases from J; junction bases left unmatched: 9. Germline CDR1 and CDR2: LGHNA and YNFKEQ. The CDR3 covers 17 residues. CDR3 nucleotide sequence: TGTGCCAGCAGCCAAGACTCTACGACAGGGTGGAATCAGCCCCAGCATTTT. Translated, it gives CASSQDSTTGWNQPQHF.

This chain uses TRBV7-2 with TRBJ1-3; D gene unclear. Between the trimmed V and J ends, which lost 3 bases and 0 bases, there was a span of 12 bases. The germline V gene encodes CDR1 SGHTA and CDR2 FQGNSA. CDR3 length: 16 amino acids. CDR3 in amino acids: CASSLSWGDSGNTIYF. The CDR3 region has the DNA TGTGCCAGCAGCTTGTCTTGGGGAGACTCTGGAAACACCATATATTTT.

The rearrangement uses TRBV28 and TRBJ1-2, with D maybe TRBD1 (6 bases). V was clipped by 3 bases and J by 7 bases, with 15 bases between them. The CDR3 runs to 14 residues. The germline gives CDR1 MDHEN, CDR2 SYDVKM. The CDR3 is CASSLRTALSGYTF. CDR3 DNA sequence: TGTGCCAGCAGTTTGCGGACAGCTCTAAGTGGCTACACCTTC.

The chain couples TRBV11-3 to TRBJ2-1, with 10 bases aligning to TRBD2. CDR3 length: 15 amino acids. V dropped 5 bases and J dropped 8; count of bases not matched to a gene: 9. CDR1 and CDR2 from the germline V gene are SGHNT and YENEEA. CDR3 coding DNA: TGTGCCAGCAGCCTTAGCGGGGGGTCACGGGATGAGCAGTTCTTC. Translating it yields CASSLSGGSRDEQFF.

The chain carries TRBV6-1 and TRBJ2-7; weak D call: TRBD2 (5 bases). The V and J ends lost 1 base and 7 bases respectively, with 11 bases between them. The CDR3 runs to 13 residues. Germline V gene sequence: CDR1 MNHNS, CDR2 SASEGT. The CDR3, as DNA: TGTGCCAGCAGTGAAGGGGTTGGGAGAGAGCAGTACTTC. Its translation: CASSEGVGREQYF.

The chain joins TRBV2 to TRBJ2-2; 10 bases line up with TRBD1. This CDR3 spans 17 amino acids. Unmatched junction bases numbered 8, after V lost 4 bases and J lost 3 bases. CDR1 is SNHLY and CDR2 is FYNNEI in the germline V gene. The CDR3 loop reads CASSAESDRGYTGELFF. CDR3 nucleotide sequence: TGTGCCAGCAGTGCTGAGTCGGACAGGGGGTACACCGGGGAGCTGTTTTTT.

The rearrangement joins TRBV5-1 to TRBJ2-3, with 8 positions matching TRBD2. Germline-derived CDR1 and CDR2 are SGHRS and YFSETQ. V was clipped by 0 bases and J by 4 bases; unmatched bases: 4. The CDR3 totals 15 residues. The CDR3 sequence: CASSLGGGRSDTQYF. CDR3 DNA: TGCGCCAGCAGCTTGGGTGGCGGGAGGTCAGATACGCAGTATTTT.

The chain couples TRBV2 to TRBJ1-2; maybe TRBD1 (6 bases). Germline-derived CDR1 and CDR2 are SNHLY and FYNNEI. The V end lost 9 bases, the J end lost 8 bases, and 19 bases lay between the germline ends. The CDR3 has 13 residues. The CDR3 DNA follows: TGTGCCAGTTCGCGCAGGGGTCGGGGCGGCTACACCTTC. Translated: CASSRRGRGGYTF.

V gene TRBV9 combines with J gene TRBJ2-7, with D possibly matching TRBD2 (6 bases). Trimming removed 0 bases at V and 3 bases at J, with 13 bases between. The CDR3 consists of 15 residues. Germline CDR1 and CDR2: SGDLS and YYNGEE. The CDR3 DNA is TGTGCCAGCAGCGTAGTGGAGGGGTCGGGCTACGAGCAGTACTTC. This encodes CASSVVEGSGYEQYF.

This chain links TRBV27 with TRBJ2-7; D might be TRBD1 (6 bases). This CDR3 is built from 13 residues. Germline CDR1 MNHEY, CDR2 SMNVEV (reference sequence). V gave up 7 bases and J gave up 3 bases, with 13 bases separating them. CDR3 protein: CASKRTAFYEQYF. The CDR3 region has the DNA TGTGCCAGCAAAAGGACAGCTTTCTACGAGCAGTACTTC.

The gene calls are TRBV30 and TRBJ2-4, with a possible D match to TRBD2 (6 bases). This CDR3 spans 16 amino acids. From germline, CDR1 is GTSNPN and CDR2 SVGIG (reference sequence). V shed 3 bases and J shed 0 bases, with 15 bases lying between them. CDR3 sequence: CAWSQPRDLAKNIQYF. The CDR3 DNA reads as TGTGCCTGGAGCCAGCCTCGGGACTTAGCCAAAAACATTCAGTACTTC. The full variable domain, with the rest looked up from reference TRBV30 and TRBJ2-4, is SQTIHQWPATLVQPVGSPLSLECTVEGTSNPNLYWYRQAAGRGLQLLFYSVGIGQISSEVPQNLSASRPQDRQFILSSKKLLLSDSGFYLCAWSQPRDLAKNIQYFGAGTRLSVL.

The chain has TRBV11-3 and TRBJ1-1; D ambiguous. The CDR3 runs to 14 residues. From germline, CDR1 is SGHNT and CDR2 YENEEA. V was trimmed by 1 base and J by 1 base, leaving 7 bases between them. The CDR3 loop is CASSLGQANTEAFF. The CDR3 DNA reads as TGTGCCAGCAGCTTAGGACAAGCGAACACTGAAGCTTTCTTT.

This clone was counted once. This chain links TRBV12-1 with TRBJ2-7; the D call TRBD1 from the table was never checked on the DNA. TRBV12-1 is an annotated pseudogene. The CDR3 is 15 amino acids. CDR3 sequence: CASNNQGGEHYEQYF. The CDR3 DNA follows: TGTGCCAGCAACAATCAGGGGGGAGAACACTACGAGCAGTACTTC.

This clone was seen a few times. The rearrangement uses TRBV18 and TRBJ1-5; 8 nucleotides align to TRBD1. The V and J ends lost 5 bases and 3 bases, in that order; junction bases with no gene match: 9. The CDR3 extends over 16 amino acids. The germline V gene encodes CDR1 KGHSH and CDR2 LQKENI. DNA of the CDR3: TGTGCCAGCTCAGCAACCGGGACAGGCCTCAATCAGCCCCAGCATTTT. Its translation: CASSATGTGLNQPQHF. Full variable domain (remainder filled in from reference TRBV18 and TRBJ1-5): NAGVMQNPRHLVRRRGQEARLRCSPMKGHSHVYWYRQLPEEGLKFMVYLQKENIIDESGMPKERFSAEFPKEGPSILRIQQVVRGDSAAYFCASSATGTGLNQPQHFGDGTRLSIL.

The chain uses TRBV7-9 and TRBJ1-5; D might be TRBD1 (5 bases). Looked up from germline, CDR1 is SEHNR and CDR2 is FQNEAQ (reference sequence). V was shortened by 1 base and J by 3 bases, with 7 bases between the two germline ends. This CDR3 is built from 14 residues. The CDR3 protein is CASSLDRFNQPQHF. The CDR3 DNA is TGTGCCAGCAGCTTAGACAGGTTCAATCAGCCCCAGCATTTT.

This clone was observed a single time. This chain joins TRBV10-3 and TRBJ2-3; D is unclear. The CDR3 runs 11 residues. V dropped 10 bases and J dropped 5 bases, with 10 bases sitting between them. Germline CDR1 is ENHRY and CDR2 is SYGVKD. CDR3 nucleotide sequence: TGTGCCACCAGAACGGGAGATACGCAGTATTTT. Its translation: CATRTGDTQYF.

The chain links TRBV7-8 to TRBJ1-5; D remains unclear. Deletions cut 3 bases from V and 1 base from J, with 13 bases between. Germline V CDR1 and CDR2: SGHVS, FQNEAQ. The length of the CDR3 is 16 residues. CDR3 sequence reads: CASSFSPGESNQPQHF. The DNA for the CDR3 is TGTGCCAGCAGCTTTTCCCCCGGGGAAAGCAATCAGCCCCAGCATTTT. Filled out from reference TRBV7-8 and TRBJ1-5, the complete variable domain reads GAGVSQSPRYKVAKRGQDVALRCDPISGHVSLFWYQQALGQGPEFLTYFQNEAQLDKSGLPSDRFFAERPEGSVSTLKIQRTQQEDSAVYLCASSFSPGESNQPQHFGDGTRLSIL.

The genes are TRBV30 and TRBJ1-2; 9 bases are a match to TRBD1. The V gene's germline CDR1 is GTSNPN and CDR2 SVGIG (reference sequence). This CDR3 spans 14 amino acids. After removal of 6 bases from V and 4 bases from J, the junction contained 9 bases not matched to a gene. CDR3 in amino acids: CACSGTGSPYGYTF. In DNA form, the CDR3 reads TGTGCCTGTAGCGGGACAGGGTCCCCCTATGGCTACACCTTC.

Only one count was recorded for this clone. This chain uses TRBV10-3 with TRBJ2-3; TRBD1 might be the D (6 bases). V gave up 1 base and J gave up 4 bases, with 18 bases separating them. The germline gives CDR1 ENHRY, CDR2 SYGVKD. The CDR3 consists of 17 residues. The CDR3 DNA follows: TGTGCCATCAGTGAGTGGGGGCCAGGGCCCCCCCCAGATACGCAGTATTTT. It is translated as CAISEWGPGPPPDTQYF.

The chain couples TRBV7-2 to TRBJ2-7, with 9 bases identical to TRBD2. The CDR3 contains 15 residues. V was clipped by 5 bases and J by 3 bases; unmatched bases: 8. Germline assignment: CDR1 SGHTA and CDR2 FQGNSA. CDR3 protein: CASSITGTSSYEQYF. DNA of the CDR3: TGTGCCAGCAGCATAACCGGGACTAGCAGCTACGAGCAGTACTTC.